One and the same sample provided the 9 T cell receptor beta chains below, sequenced in a study of T cell responses to AZD1222 COVID-19 vaccine. Repertoires were generated with immunoSEQ multiplex PCR, while TCRdb's copy carries only in-frame clones and drops some. The data hold 65,000 to 75,000 clones, with around 84% observed a single time. This specimen was peripheral blood, taken on day 0 of AZD1222 vaccination. The receptors derive from an adult in good health.

The J gene is TRBJ1-3, the V gene TRBV4-1; 7 bases agree with TRBD1. Germline V gives CDR1 MGHRA, CDR2 YSYEKL. CDR3 length equals 14 residues. The J segment lost 4 bases and the V segment lost 4 bases, leaving 4 bases of the junction unmatched. In DNA, the CDR3 is TGCGCCAGCAGCCGCGACAGGGAGGGAAACACCATATATTTT. As protein: CASSRDREGNTIYF.

This clone was counted only a few times. The chain has TRBV4-2 and TRBJ2-7; D unclear. Per the germline V gene, CDR1 is LGHNA and CDR2 is YNFKEQ. CDR3 length: 15 amino acids. V was trimmed by 2 bases and J by 3 bases, leaving 14 bases between them. This CDR3 is CASSQQYRQHYEQYF. In nucleotides, the CDR3 is TGTGCCAGCAGCCAACAGTACCGGCAGCACTACGAGCAGTACTTC.

The chain uses TRBV20-1 and TRBJ1-5, with D uncertain. CDR3 length equals 10 residues. In germline, CDR1 is DFQATT, CDR2 SNEGSKA (reference sequence). Trimming left V 8 bases short and J 9 bases short, with 11 bases between. DNA for the CDR3: TGCAGTCCCGATCGGGTGCCCCAGCATTTT. This gives the protein CSPDRVPQHF.

V and J are TRBV18 and TRBJ1-5; D is undetermined. Germline V lookup: CDR1 KGHSH, CDR2 LQKENI. The CDR3 spans 14 residues. V lost 3 bases and J 6 bases, leaving 12 bases between the germline ends. CDR3 nucleotides: TGTGCCAGCTCACCGGACGTGTCTGGTCAGCCCCAGCATTTT. It specifies CASSPDVSGQPQHF.

The V and J genes are TRBV18 and TRBJ2-6; 7 bases fit TRBD2. The CDR3 is 14 amino acids. J gave up 0 bases and V 8 bases, and 1 base lay outside the gene matches. Per germline, CDR1 KGHSH and CDR2 LQKENI. CDR3 sequence reads: CASAGDSGANVLTF. DNA of the CDR3: TGTGCCAGCGCGGGGGACTCTGGGGCCAACGTCCTGACTTTC.

This sequence joins TRBV7-2 and TRBJ1-2; D is uncertain. CDR1 SGHTA and CDR2 FQGNSA come from the germline V gene. There are 14 residues in the CDR3. V shed 5 bases and J shed 3 bases, with 13 bases lying between them. The CDR3 sequence: CASSPVGRDYGYTF. For the CDR3, the DNA is TGTGCCAGCAGCCCCGTCGGGAGGGACTATGGCTACACCTTC.

Only a few counts were recorded for this clone. The rearrangement uses TRBV14 and TRBJ1-5, with D uncertain. The CDR3 has 16 amino acids. Germline CDR1 SGHDN, CDR2 FVKESK. Between the trimmed V and J ends, which lost 1 base and 0 bases, there was a span of 10 bases. CDR3 nucleotide sequence: TGTGCCAGCAGCCAAGTGACCGTCTATAGCAATCAGCCCCAGCATTTT. Protein: CASSQVTVYSNQPQHF.

The chain uses TRBV28 and TRBJ2-7; tentatively, D is TRBD2 (6 bases). The germline gives CDR1 MDHEN, CDR2 SYDVKM. The CDR3 is made up of 16 amino acids. With 1 base removed from V and 3 bases from J, the gap between germline ends came to 16 bases. CDR3 protein: CASSLLGLTEGYEQYF. The DNA of the CDR3 is TGTGCCAGCAGTTTATTGGGACTCACCGAGGGCTACGAGCAGTACTTC.

This chain uses TRBV4-3 with TRBJ2-1, with TRBD2 as a possible D gene (7 bases). Germline-derived CDR1 and CDR2 are LGHNA and YSLEER. Trimming removed 0 bases from V and 2 bases from J, with 11 bases in between. The length of the CDR3 is 16 residues. The CDR3 here is CASSQDRGGAYNEQFF. Written as DNA, the CDR3 is TGCGCCAGCAGCCAAGATCGAGGGGGGGCCTACAATGAGCAGTTCTTC.